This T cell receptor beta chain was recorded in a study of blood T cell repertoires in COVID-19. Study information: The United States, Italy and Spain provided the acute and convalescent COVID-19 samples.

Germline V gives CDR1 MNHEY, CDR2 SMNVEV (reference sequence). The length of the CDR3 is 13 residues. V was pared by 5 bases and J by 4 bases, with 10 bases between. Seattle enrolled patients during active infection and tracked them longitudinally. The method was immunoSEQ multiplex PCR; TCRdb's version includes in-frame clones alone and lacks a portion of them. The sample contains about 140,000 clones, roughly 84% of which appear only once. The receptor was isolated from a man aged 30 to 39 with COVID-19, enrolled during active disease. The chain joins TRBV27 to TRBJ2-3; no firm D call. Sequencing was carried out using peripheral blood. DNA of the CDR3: TGTGCCAGCAGTCCTACACGGGCAGATACGCAGTATTTT. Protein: CASSPTRADTQYF.